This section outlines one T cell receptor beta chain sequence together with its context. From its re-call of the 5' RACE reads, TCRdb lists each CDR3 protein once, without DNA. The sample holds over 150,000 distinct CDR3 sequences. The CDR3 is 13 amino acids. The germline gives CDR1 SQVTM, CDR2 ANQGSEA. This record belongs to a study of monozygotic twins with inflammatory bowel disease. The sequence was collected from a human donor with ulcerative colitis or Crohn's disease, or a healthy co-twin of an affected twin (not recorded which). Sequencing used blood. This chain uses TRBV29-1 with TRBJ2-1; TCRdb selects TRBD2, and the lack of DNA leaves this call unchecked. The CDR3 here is CSGRLAGYNEQFF.